This TCR beta chain was identified during a study of monozygotic twins with inflammatory bowel disease. Study-level results: Among IBD patients, fewer clonotypes were shared with others than among healthy twins, especially with disease activity.

As to this clonotype: The antigen is unknown.

The germline CDR1 and CDR2 sequences are SGHTA and FQGTGA. CDR3 length: 15 residues. Total RNA amounting to 3,000 to 3,500 ng went into each TCR library. A template switching step added UMIs, each with a 6-nucleotide sample barcode. TCRalpha and TCRbeta cDNA went through two nested PCRs of approximately 16 and 10 cycles. TCRdb reworked the 5' RACE reads into one entry per CDR3 protein, no DNA. With about 210,000 distinct CDR3 sequences in the sample, the ten largest clones hold around 1.5%. This chain connects TRBV7-3 to TRBJ2-7; TCRdb's D call of TRBD2 is untestable without DNA. Sequenced: blood. This TCR was sampled from a human donor with ulcerative colitis or Crohn's disease, or a healthy co-twin of an affected twin (not recorded which). The CDR3 spells CASSLRPSGTYEQYF.